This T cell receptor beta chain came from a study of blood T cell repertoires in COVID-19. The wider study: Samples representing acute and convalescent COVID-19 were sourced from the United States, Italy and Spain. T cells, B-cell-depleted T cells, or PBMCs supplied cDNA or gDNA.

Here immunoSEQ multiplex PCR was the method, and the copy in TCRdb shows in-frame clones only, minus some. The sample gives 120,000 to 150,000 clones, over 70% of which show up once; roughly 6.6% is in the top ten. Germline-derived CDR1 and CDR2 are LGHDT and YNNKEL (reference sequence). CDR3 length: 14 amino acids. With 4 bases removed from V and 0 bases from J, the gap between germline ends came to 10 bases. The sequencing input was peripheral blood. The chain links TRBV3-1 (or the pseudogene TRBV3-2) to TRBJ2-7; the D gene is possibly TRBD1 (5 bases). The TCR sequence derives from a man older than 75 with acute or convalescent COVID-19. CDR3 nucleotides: TGTGCCAGCAGCCCGTACAGGAGCTCCTACGAGCAGTACTTC. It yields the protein CASSPYRSSYEQYF.